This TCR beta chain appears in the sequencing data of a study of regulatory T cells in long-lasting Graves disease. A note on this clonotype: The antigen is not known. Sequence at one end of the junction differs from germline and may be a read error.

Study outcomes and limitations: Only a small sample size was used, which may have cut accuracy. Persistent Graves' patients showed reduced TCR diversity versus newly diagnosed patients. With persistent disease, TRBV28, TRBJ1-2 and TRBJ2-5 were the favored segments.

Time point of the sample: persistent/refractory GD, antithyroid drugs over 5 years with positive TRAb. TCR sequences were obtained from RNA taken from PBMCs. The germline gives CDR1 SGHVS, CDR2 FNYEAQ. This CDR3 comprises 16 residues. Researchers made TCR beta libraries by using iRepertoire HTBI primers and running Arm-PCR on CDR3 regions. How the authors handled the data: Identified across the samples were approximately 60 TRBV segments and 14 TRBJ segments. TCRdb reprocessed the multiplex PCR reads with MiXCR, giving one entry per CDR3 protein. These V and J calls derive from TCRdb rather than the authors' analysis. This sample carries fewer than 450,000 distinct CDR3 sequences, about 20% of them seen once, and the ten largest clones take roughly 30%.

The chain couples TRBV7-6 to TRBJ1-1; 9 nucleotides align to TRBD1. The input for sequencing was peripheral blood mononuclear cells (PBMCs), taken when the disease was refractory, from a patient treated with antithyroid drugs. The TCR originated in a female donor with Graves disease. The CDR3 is CASSLGTTGGSTEAFF. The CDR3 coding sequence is TGTGCTAGCAGCTTAGGTACGACAGGGGGGAGCACTGAAGCTTTCTTT. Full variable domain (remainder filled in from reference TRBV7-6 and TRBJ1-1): GAGVSQSPRYKVTKRGQDVALRCDPISGHVSLYWYRQALGQGPEFLTYFNYEAQQDKSGLPNDRFSAERPEGSISTLTIQRTEQRDSAMYRCASSLGTTGGSTEAFFGQGTRLTVV.